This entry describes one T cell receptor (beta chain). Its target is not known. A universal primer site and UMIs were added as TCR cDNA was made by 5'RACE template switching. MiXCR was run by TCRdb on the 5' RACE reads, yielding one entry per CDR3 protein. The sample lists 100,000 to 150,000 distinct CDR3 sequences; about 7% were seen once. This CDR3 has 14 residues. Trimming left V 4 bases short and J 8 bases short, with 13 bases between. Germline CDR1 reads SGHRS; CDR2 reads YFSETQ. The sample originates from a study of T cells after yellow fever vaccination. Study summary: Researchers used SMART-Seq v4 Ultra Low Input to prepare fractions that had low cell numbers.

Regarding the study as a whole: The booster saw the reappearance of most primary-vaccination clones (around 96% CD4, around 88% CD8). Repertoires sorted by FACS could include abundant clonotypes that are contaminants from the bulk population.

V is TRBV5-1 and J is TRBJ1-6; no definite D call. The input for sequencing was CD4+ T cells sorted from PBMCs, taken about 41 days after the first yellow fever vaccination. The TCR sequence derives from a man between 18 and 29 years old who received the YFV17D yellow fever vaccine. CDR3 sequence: CASSVTLKDSPLHF. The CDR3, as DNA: TGCGCCAGCAGCGTGACACTCAAAGATTCACCCCTCCACTTT.